This T cell receptor (beta chain) was profiled in a study of blood T cells in healthy people across ages. The CDR3 length is 14 residues. Germline CDR1 SGHDT, CDR2 YYEEEE. Trimming removed 5 bases at V and 3 bases at J, with 12 bases between. Overall study results and limits: Researchers said unsorted PBMCs prevented a conclusive naive versus antigen-experienced comparison. When one million T cells were used, diversity estimates were thought to be underestimates.

Many counts were recorded for this clonotype. Its antigen is not identified. Together with a sample-barcoded 5' primer, a J-beta primer mix was included in a second PCR lasting about 7 to 12 cycles. TCRdb passed the 5' RACE reads through MiXCR, listing each CDR3 protein once. The sample holds approximately 1,000,000 distinct CDR3 sequences; more than 40% are singletons and the top ten take 15% to 20%. The TCR was taken from an older woman in good health. The gene calls are TRBV5-6 and TRBJ2-1; D is possibly TRBD1 (7 bases). What was sequenced was blood. The DNA for the CDR3 is TGTGCCAGCAGTTCGGGGGACAGCTACAATGAGCAGTTCTTC. Its protein product is CASSSGDSYNEQFF.